What follows are 6 T cell receptor beta chains derived from one specimen sequenced in a study of blood T cell repertoires in COVID-19 (dated by TCRdb to about 2020). The protocol used for the library was the immunoSEQ multiplex PCR assay. TCRdb mirrors the immuneACCESS table, restricted to in-frame sequences. Some clones are absent from its copies; in checked studies, under half trace to an unresolved V gene, and the reason for the others is unknown. The sample profile shows 210,000 or so clones; approximately 81% of them were found once. 10% of the sample belongs to the ten largest clones. The sequenced sample consisted of peripheral blood. The source of these receptors is a woman older than 75 with acute or convalescent COVID-19.

The chain employs TRBV7-2 and TRBJ1-1; 11 positions match TRBD1. This CDR3 is built from 15 residues. The V segment lost 5 bases and the J segment 3 bases; nucleotides outside the gene matches: 5. Germline values: CDR1 SGHTA, CDR2 FQGNSA. The CDR3 here is CASSPRDRGDTEAFF. The CDR3 coding sequence is TGTGCCAGCAGCCCCAGGGACAGGGGGGACACTGAAGCTTTCTTT.

The chain recombines TRBV12-3 or TRBV12-4 with TRBJ2-7; no definite D call. The CDR3 has 13 amino acids. Trimming shortened V by 3 bases and J by 3 bases, and 9 bases separated the two germline ends. CDR3 DNA sequence: TGTGCCAGCAGTTTTTCACTTAACTACGAGCAGTACTTC. Translating it yields CASSFSLNYEQYF.

The chain is built from TRBV24-1 and TRBJ2-1, with D possibly matching TRBD2 (5 bases). In germline, CDR1 is KGHDR, CDR2 SFDVKD. This CDR3 spans 14 amino acids. V was clipped by 5 bases and J by 6 bases, with 13 bases between them. CDR3 nucleotide sequence: TGTGCCACCAGTGGGAGGTCCCCCCCCAATGAGCAGTTCTTC. It specifies CATSGRSPPNEQFF.

J is TRBJ1-1 and V is TRBV29-1, with a possible D match to TRBD1 (6 bases). The V gene's germline CDR1 is SQVTM and CDR2 ANQGSEA. This CDR3 region has 15 residues. V dropped 3 bases and J dropped 0 bases, with 14 bases sitting between them. DNA for the CDR3: TGCAGCGTTGAGGCAGGGGTCACTTTGAACACTGAAGCTTTCTTT. Protein product: CSVEAGVTLNTEAFF. The whole variable domain, remainder taken from reference TRBV29-1 and TRBJ1-1, is SAVISQKPSRDICQRGTSLTIQCQVDSQVTMMFWYRQQPGQSLTLIATANQGSEATYESGFVIDKFPISRPNLTFSTLTVSNMSPEDSSIYLCSVEAGVTLNTEAFFGQGTRLTVV.

J is TRBJ2-7 and V is TRBV30, with a tentative D call TRBD2 (6 bases). This CDR3 is 13 amino acids long. Germline CDR1 GTSNPN, CDR2 SVGIG (reference sequence). Deletions cut 2 bases from V and 4 bases from J, with 12 bases between. CDR3 DNA: TGTGCCTGGAGTCCTACCGGGGGATACGAGCAGTACTTC. Translation gives CAWSPTGGYEQYF.

This chain joins TRBV10-1 and TRBJ2-7; D perhaps matches TRBD1 (6 bases). CDR1 and CDR2 (germline): WNHNN, SYGVQD (reference sequence). Trimming took off 3 bases at V and 0 bases at J, with 12 bases between the two ends. This CDR3 contains 15 residues. Here the CDR3 reads CASSEGQGSSYEQYF. In DNA form, the CDR3 reads TGCGCCAGCAGTGAAGGGCAGGGGAGCTCCTACGAGCAGTACTTC.